The 28 T cell receptor beta chains below all came from one sample that was sequenced in a study of OX40 agonist ivuxolimab in advanced cancers. Libraries were prepared by immunoSEQ multiplex PCR; TCRdb keeps only in-frame clonotypes and omits some of them. The sample has some 64,000 clones, more than 85% seen once; the top ten hold under 20%. The sequenced sample was CD4+ or CD8+ T cells sorted from blood, obtained in a trial of the OX40 agonist ivuxolimab. Every receptor here comes from an adult with an advanced solid tumor such as melanoma, head and neck, liver or kidney cancer.

This clone has a single count. This chain uses TRBV7-9 with TRBJ2-7; no clear D gene. Between the trimmed V and J ends, which lost 7 bases and 2 bases, there was a span of 6 bases. Germline V gene sequence: CDR1 SEHNR, CDR2 FQNEAQ (reference sequence). CDR3 size: 11 residues. In DNA, the CDR3 is TGTGCCAGCACCGAGACCTACGAGCAGTACTTC. Protein sequence: CASTETYEQYF. The entire variable domain, with the rest obtained from reference TRBV7-9 and TRBJ2-7, is as follows: DTGVSQNPRHKITKRGQNVTFRCDPISEHNRLYWYRQTLGQGPEFLTYFQNEAQLEKSRLLSDRFSAERPKGSFSTLEIQRTEQGDSAMYLCASTETYEQYFGPGTRLTVT.

This rearrangement joins TRBV5-1 to TRBJ1-2, with D uncertain. From germline, CDR1 is SGHRS and CDR2 YFSETQ. V gave up 0 bases and J gave up 8 bases, with 20 bases separating them. The CDR3 extends over 16 amino acids. CDR3 sequence: CASSLAGYYREGGYTF. The CDR3 coding sequence is TGCGCCAGCAGCTTGGCCGGGTATTACAGAGAAGGCGGCTACACCTTC.

CDR3 sequence reads: CASSWTGGDEQYF. The CDR3 bases are TGTGCCAGCAGCTGGACAGGGGGCGACGAGCAGTACTTC. The V gene is TRBV7-9, the J gene TRBJ2-7; the match to TRBD1 covers 11 bases. The CDR3 runs to 13 residues. The V gene end was trimmed by 4 bases and the J gene end by 5 bases; junction bases not matched to a gene: 1. CDR1 and CDR2 (germline): SEHNR, FQNEAQ (reference sequence).

The chain links TRBV19 to TRBJ1-1, with unresolved D. There are 15 residues in the CDR3. Germline CDR1 and CDR2: LNHDA and SQIVND (reference sequence). Trimming stripped 5 bases from V and 1 base from J, with 14 bases between. The DNA of the CDR3 is TGTGCCAGTAGTTCTCAGTTAACAGAGAACACTGAAGCTTTCTTT. Its translation: CASSSQLTENTEAFF. Looking up the rest from reference TRBV19 and TRBJ1-1 gives the full variable domain: DGGITQSPKYLFRKEGQNVTLSCEQNLNHDAMYWYRQDPGQGLRLIYYSQIVNDFQKGDIAEGYSVSREKKESFPLTVTSAQKNPTAFYLCASSSQLTENTEAFFGQGTRLTVV.

The genes are TRBV11-2 and TRBJ2-2, with D unresolved. Trimming stripped 0 bases from V and 4 bases from J, with 9 bases between. Germline CDR1 SGHAT, CDR2 FQNNGV. The CDR3 is 15 amino acids. This CDR3 reads CASSLELLSTGELFF. CDR3 coding DNA: TGTGCCAGCAGCTTAGAGCTCCTCTCCACCGGGGAGCTGTTTTTT.

V usage is TRBV6-4 and J usage is TRBJ2-5; TRBD1 aligns across 10 bases. CDR1 MRHNA and CDR2 SNTAGT come from the germline V gene. This CDR3 is 15 amino acids long. With 2 bases clipped from V and 0 bases from J, the junction kept 0 bases outside the gene matches. CDR3 region: CASSDGTGDQETQYF. The CDR3 DNA reads as TGTGCCAGCAGTGACGGGACAGGGGACCAAGAGACCCAGTACTTC.

CDR3 coding DNA: TGTGCCAGCAGCACAGGAAGAATCAGCACAGATACGCAGTATTTT. Translated, it gives CASSTGRISTDTQYF. V usage is TRBV7-9 and J usage is TRBJ2-3; the D gene is possibly TRBD1 (5 bases). The germline CDR1 and CDR2 sequences are SEHNR and FQNEAQ (reference sequence). V lost 5 bases and J 0 bases, leaving 12 bases between the germline ends. There are 15 residues in the CDR3.

The chain uses TRBV10-2 and TRBJ1-3; TRBD1 is a possible D gene (6 bases). The CDR3 runs 14 residues. From germline, CDR1 is WSHSY and CDR2 SAAADI. V lost 9 bases to trimming and J lost 3 bases, with 15 bases between them. The CDR3 DNA sequence: TGCGCCAGTCGACAGGAGGCTGGTGGAAACACCATATATTTT. It specifies CASRQEAGGNTIYF.

This chain links TRBV30 with TRBJ2-7; 9 nucleotides line up with TRBD1. After removal of 1 base from V and 1 base from J, the junction contained 11 bases not matched to a gene. Germline V gene lookup returns CDR1 GTSNPN and CDR2 SVGIG (reference sequence). The length of the CDR3 is 17 residues. CDR3 sequence (DNA): TGTGCCTGGAGTGGGGGGCCGGGACAGGGATTTTCCTACGAGCAGTACTTC. It is translated as CAWSGGPGQGFSYEQYF.

The table lists this clone with a count of one. DNA of the CDR3: TGTGCCAGTACCACTCGAGAAGCGGCGACAGATACGCAGTATTTT. The encoded protein is CASTTREAATDTQYF. The V and J genes are TRBV19 and TRBJ2-3; TRBD2 is a possible D gene (5 bases). Germline V CDR1 and CDR2: LNHDA, SQIVND (reference sequence). This CDR3 has 15 residues. Trimming shortened V by 7 bases and J by 3 bases, and 17 bases separated the two germline ends.

There are a few counts of this clone. Other DNA sequences from this sample encode an identical CDR3 as well. This chain joins TRBV2 and TRBJ1-1; D is perhaps TRBD1 (5 bases). This CDR3 has 12 amino acids. Germline CDR1 SNHLY, CDR2 FYNNEI. V was cut by 7 bases and J by 2 bases, with 8 bases left in between. CDR3 DNA: TGTGCCAGCATCCGGGGCAACACTGAAGCTTTCTTT. Its translation: CASIRGNTEAFF.

This clone occurred once. Other DNA sequences of this sample code for an identical CDR3. The chain joins TRBV28 to TRBJ2-7; D remains ambiguous. V was pared by 2 bases and J by 4 bases, with 3 bases between. The CDR3 runs to 11 residues. Germline values: CDR1 MDHEN, CDR2 SYDVKM. The CDR3 nucleotides are TGTGCCAGCAGTTTAACGTACGAGCAGTACTTC. Residues: CASSLTYEQYF.

The sample holds one count of this clone. This chain uses TRBV10-2 with TRBJ2-7, with TRBD2 as a possible D gene (6 bases). V lost 6 bases to trimming and J lost 6 bases, with 21 bases between them. CDR3 length: 15 amino acids. CDR1 WSHSY and CDR2 SAAADI come from the germline V gene. CDR3 amino acids: CASSVNIGGGSEQYF. CDR3 DNA: TGCGCCAGCAGCGTTAACATCGGGGGAGGCTCCGAGCAGTACTTC.

This clone showed up just a few times. The chain is built from TRBV27 and TRBJ1-2; D is ambiguous. The V end was cut by 4 bases, the J end by 0 bases, with 3 bases between. CDR1 is MNHEY, CDR2 SMNVEV, per germline (reference sequence). This CDR3 is 12 amino acids long. CDR3 amino acids: CASSSSNYGYTF. Here the CDR3 DNA reads TGTGCCAGCAGTTCTTCTAACTATGGCTACACCTTC.

This clone was detected only a few times. The chain has TRBV2 and TRBJ1-4, with D perhaps matching TRBD1 (5 bases). Germline V gene lookup returns CDR1 SNHLY and CDR2 FYNNEI. CDR3 length: 14 amino acids. V dropped 4 bases and J dropped 3 bases, with 9 bases sitting between them. The CDR3 DNA reads TGTGCCAGCAGTGTGGACACCCCTAATGAAAAACTGTTTTTT. Translating it yields CASSVDTPNEKLFF.

This sequence joins TRBV4-2 and TRBJ2-3; 7 positions match TRBD2. This CDR3 has 15 amino acids. The ends lost 4 bases at V and 2 bases at J; junction bases unmatched: 6. Germline CDR1 LGHNA, CDR2 YNFKEQ. CDR3 sequence (DNA): TGTGCCAGCAGCCCTTCCGGGGGGTCCACAGATACGCAGTATTTT. Protein sequence: CASSPSGGSTDTQYF.

The sample holds one count of this clone. The chain links TRBV4-2 to TRBJ2-7; tentatively, D is TRBD1 (6 bases). Germline-derived CDR1 and CDR2 are LGHNA and YNFKEQ. Trimming removed 4 bases at V and 3 bases at J, with 16 bases between. The CDR3 is made up of 15 amino acids. The CDR3 region has the DNA TGTGCCAGCAGCCCCGACAGGAATCAATTCTACGAGCAGTACTTC. Translated, it gives CASSPDRNQFYEQYF.

The chain employs TRBV7-9 and TRBJ1-5, with a tentative D call TRBD1 (5 bases). This CDR3 region has 15 residues. From germline, CDR1 is SEHNR and CDR2 FQNEAQ (reference sequence). Trimming took 2 bases from V and 4 from J, leaving 12 bases between them. The CDR3 DNA reads TGTGCCAGCAGCTTACTAGGGGCGTGGAATCAGCCCCAGCATTTT. Protein: CASSLLGAWNQPQHF.

The chain combines TRBV27 with TRBJ1-1; TRBD1 might be the D (5 bases). Germline loops: CDR1 MNHEY, CDR2 SMNVEV (reference sequence). The germline V and J ends were trimmed by 2 bases and 0 bases, with 7 bases remaining between them. The CDR3 has 14 amino acids. CDR3: CASSLTDMNTEAFF. For the CDR3, the DNA is TGTGCCAGCAGTTTAACGGACATGAACACTGAAGCTTTCTTT.

This clone was seen repeatedly, ten times or more. Other DNA sequences within the sample encode an identical CDR3. The chain couples TRBV6-1 to TRBJ1-2, with D uncertain. This CDR3 is 13 amino acids long. The germline V and J ends were trimmed by 2 bases and 2 bases, with 6 bases remaining between them. Germline loops: CDR1 MNHNS, CDR2 SASEGT. Here the CDR3 reads CASSEMGNYGYTF. CDR3 coding DNA: TGTGCCAGCAGTGAAATGGGGAACTATGGCTACACCTTC.

V and J are TRBV11-1 and TRBJ2-1; 7 bases match TRBD1. Germline V lookup: CDR1 SGHAT, CDR2 FQDESV (reference sequence). The CDR3 spans 13 residues. Trimming cost V 5 bases and J 5 bases; bases outside gene matches: 3. In DNA form, the CDR3 reads TGTGCCAGCAGCCCACAGGGGAACAATGAGCAGTTCTTC. Its translation: CASSPQGNNEQFF.

The chain joins TRBV7-9 to TRBJ2-3, with D perhaps given as TRBD1 or TRBD2 (5 bases each). Deletions cut 3 bases from V and 6 bases from J, with 13 bases between. Germline CDR1 SEHNR, CDR2 FQNEAQ (reference sequence). There are 14 residues in the CDR3. CDR3 sequence (DNA): TGTGCCAGCAGCTTTCCGAGAGAGGGGGATACGCAGTATTTT. Amino acid sequence: CASSFPREGDTQYF.

This chain joins TRBV16 and TRBJ2-7; TRBD1 agrees at 8 bases. The CDR3 runs 17 residues. J lost 0 bases, V lost 7 bases, and 14 bases had no gene match. Germline V CDR1 and CDR2: KGHSY, FQNENV. This CDR3 is CASIPKTGTGYSYEQYF. DNA of the CDR3: TGTGCCAGCATCCCTAAGACCGGGACAGGCTACTCCTACGAGCAGTACTTC.

The chain employs TRBV27 and TRBJ2-7, with 8 bases matching TRBD1. CDR1 is MNHEY and CDR2 is SMNVEV in the germline V gene (reference sequence). The CDR3 loop spans 16 amino acids. Trimming took 6 bases from V and 4 from J; bases not matched to a gene: 14. CDR3 residues: CASSPSRDRQLYEQYF. The CDR3 coding sequence is TGTGCCAGCAGCCCAAGCCGGGACAGGCAGTTATACGAGCAGTACTTC.

The rearrangement joins TRBV7-9 to TRBJ2-7; 7 bases agree with TRBD1. V shed 4 bases and J 3 bases; nucleotides not matched to a gene: 3. This CDR3 contains 13 residues. Germline V gene lookup returns CDR1 SEHNR and CDR2 FQNEAQ (reference sequence). In DNA, the CDR3 is TGTGCCAGCAGCTCTAGGGACAGCTACGAGCAGTACTTC. Its translation: CASSSRDSYEQYF. Together with reference TRBV7-9 and TRBJ2-7, the CDR3 gives the full variable domain: DTGVSQNPRHKITKRGQNVTFRCDPISEHNRLYWYRQTLGQGPEFLTYFQNEAQLEKSRLLSDRFSAERPKGSFSTLEIQRTEQGDSAMYLCASSSRDSYEQYFGPGTRLTVT.

The chain is built from TRBV7-3 and TRBJ1-1; perhaps TRBD1 as D (6 bases). CDR1 and CDR2 (germline): SGHTA, FQGTGA. This CDR3 region has 15 residues. V lost 9 bases and J 2 bases, leaving 19 bases between the germline ends. CDR3 sequence: CASSRGADSNTEAFF. CDR3 bases: TGTGCCAGTTCACGGGGGGCGGATAGTAACACTGAAGCTTTCTTT.

The chain has TRBV6-4 and TRBJ2-3; D is perhaps TRBD2 (6 bases). The V and J ends lost 1 base and 0 bases respectively, with 11 bases between them. This CDR3 is built from 16 residues. CDR1 is MRHNA and CDR2 is SNTAGT in the germline V gene. DNA for the CDR3: TGTGCCAGCAGTGACTATTCCGGGAGTAGCACAGATACGCAGTATTTT. The encoded protein is CASSDYSGSSTDTQYF.

The chain couples TRBV6-6 to TRBJ2-6, with D uncertain. The germline V and J ends were trimmed by 7 bases and 1 base, with 5 bases remaining between them. CDR1 MNHNY and CDR2 SVGAGI come from the germline V gene (reference sequence). This CDR3 is 13 amino acids long. The CDR3 DNA follows: TGTGCCAGCACCCCATCTGGGGCCAACGTCCTGACTTTC. Translation: CASTPSGANVLTF.